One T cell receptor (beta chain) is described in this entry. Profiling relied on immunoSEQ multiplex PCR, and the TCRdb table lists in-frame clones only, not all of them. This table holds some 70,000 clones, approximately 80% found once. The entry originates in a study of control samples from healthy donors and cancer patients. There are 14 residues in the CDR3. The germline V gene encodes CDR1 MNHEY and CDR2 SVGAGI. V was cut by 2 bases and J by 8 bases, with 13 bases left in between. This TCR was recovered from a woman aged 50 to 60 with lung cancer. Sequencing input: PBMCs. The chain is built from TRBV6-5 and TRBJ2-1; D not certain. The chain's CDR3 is CASSYGGLVDEQFF. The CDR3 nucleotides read TGTGCCAGCAGTTACGGCGGCCTCGTCGATGAGCAGTTCTTC.